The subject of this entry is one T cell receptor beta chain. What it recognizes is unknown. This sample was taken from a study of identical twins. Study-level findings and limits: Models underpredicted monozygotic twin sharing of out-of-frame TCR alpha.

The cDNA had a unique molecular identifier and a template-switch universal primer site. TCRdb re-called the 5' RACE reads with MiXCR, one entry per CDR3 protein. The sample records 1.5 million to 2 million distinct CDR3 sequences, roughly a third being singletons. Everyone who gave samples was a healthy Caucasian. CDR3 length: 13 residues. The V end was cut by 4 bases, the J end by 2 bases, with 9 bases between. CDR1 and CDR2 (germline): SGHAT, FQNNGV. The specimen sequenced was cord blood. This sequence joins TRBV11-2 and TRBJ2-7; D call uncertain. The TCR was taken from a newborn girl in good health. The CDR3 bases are TGTGCCAGCAGCTCCAACGAGGCCTACGAGCAGTACTTC. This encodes CASSSNEAYEQYF.